Following are 4 T cell receptor beta chains from one sample sequenced in a study of T cell repertoires in cytomegalovirus infection. MiXCR was run by TCRdb on the reads, yielding one entry per CDR3 protein. In the table there are roughly 990,000 distinct CDR3 sequences, approximately 32% of which are singletons. No antigen has been identified for these receptors. Sequenced material: cultured CD8+ T cells from PBMCs, taken from culture after CMV antigen stimulation. All receptors derive from a human donor in good health (CMV status not recorded). Some clones in this sample may be carry-over from other donors' samples.

The chain links TRBV5-5 to TRBJ1-1; no clear D. Trimming pared 7 bases from V and 0 bases from J, leaving 10 bases between. Germline V gene sequence: CDR1 SGHKS, CDR2 YYEKEE (reference sequence). This CDR3 is 13 amino acids long. CDR3 coding DNA: TGTGCCAGCGCCAGCGACTTGAACACTGAAGCTTTCTTT. Amino acids: CASASDLNTEAFF.

This clonotype showed up many times. The chain carries TRBV7-4 and TRBJ1-4, with no clear D. The CDR3 runs to 16 residues. The V and J ends lost 6 bases and 5 bases respectively, with 19 bases between them. CDR1 and CDR2 from the germline V gene are SGHVT and SQSDAQ. CDR3 bases: TGTGCCAGCAGAGAATCCTGGACGGAAGAGAATGAAAAACTGTTTTTT. Translation gives CASRESWTEENEKLFF.

This clonotype was observed once. V usage is TRBV6-2 or TRBV6-3 and J usage is TRBJ1-6; D might be TRBD1 (6 bases). Deletions cut 6 bases from V and 8 bases from J, with 14 bases between. CDR1 and CDR2 (germline): MNHEY, SVGEGT. This CDR3 is 14 amino acids long. This CDR3 reads CASSPGAIDSPLHF. The CDR3 DNA is TGTGCCAGCAGCCCGGGGGCAATCGATTCACCCCTCCACTTT.

This CDR3 is CASSSRSGSNTGELFF. In DNA, the CDR3 is TGTGCCAGCAGCTCCCGAAGCGGGAGCAACACCGGGGAGCTGTTTTTT. V is TRBV7-6 and J is TRBJ2-2; 8 bases fit TRBD2. V lost 4 bases to trimming and J lost 2 bases; unmatched junction nucleotides: 6. Germline V CDR1 and CDR2: SGHVS, FNYEAQ. The CDR3 extends over 16 amino acids.